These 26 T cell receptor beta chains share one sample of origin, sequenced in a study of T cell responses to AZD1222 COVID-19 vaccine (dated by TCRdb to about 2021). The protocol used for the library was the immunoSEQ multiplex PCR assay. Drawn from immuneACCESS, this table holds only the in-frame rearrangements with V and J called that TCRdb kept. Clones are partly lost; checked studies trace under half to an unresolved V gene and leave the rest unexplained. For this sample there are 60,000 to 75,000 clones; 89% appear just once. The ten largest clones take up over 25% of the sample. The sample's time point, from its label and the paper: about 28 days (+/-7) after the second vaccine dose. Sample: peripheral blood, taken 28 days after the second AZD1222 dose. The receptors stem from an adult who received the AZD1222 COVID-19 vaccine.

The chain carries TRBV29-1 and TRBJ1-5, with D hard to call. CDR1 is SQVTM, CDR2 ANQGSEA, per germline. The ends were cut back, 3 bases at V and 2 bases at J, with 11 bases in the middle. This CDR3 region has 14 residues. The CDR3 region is CSVEVSGGNQPQHF. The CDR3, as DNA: TGCAGCGTTGAGGTGAGCGGGGGCAATCAGCCCCAGCATTTT.

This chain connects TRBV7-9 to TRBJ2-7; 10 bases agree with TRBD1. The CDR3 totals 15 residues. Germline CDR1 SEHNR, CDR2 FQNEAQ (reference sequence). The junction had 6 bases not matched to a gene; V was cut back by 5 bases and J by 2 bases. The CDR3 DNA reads TGTGCCAGCAGCGAGAGGGACAGGGGAGCCTACGAGCAGTACTTC. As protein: CASSERDRGAYEQYF.

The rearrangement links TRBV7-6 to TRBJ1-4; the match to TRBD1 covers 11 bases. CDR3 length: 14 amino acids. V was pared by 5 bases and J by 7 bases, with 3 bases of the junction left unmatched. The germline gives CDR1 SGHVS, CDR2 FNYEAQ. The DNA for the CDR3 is TGTGCCAGCAGCCGTGGACAGGGGGCTGAAAAACTGTTTTTT. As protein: CASSRGQGAEKLFF.

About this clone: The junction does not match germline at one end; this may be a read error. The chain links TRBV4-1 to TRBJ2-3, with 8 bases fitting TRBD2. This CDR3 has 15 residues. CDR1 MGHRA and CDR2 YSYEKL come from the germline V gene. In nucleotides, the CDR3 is TGCGCCAGCAGCCAAGTCACTAGCGGCACAGACACGCAGTATTTT. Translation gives CASSQVTSGTDTQYF.

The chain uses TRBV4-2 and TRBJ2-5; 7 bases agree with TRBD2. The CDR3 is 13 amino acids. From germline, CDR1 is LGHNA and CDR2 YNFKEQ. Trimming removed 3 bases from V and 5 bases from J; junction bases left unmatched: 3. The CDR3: CASSQMGGETQYF. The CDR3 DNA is TGTGCCAGCAGCCAGATGGGGGGGGAGACCCAGTACTTC.

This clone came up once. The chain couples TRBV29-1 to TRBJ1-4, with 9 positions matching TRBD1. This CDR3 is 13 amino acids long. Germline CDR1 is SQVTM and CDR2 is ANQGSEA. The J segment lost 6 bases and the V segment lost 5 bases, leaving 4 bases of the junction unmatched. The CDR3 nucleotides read TGCAGCGTTACGGGACAGGGTGATGAAAAACTGTTTTTT. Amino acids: CSVTGQGDEKLFF.

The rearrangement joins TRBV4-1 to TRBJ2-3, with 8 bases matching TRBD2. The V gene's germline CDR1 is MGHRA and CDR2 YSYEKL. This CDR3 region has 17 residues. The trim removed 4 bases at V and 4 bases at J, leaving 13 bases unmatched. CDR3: CASSRPSGLPGADTQYF. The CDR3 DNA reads TGCGCCAGCAGCCGGCCTAGCGGGCTCCCAGGGGCAGATACGCAGTATTTT.

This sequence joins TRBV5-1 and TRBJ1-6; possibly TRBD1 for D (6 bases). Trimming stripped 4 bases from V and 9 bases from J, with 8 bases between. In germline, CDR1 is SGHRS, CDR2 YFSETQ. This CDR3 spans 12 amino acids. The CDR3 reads CASSADSSPLHF. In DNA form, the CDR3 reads TGCGCCAGCAGCGCGGACAGTTCACCCCTCCACTTT.

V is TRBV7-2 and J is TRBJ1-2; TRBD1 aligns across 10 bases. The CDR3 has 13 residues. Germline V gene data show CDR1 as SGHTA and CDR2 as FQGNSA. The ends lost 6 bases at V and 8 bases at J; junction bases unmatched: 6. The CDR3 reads CASRRDRGTGYTF. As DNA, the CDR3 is TGTGCCAGCAGAAGGGACAGGGGTACGGGCTACACCTTC.

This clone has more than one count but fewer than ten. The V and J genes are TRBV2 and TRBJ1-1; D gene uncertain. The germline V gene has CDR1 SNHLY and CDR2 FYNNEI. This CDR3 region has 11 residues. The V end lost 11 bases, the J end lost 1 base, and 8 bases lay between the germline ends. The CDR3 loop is CAVSQNTEAFF. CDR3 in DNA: TGTGCCGTCAGTCAGAACACTGAAGCTTTCTTT.

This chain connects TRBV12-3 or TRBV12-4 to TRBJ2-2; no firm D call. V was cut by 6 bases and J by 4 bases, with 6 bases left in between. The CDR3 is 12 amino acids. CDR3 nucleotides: TGTGCCAGCAGCCTGACCACCGGGGAGCTGTTTTTT. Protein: CASSLTTGELFF.

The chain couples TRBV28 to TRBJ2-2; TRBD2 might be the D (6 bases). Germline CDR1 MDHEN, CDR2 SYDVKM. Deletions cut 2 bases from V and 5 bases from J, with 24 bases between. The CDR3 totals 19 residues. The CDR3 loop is CASSLKLSPLGGGTGELFF. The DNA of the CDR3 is TGTGCCAGCAGTTTAAAACTTAGCCCCTTGGGGGGAGGTACCGGGGAGCTGTTTTTT.

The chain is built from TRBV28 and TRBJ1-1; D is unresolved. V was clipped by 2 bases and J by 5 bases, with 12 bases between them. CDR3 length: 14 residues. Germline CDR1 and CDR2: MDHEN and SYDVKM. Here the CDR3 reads CASSLRGGRTEAFF. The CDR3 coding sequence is TGTGCCAGCAGTTTACGGGGAGGGAGGACTGAAGCTTTCTTT.

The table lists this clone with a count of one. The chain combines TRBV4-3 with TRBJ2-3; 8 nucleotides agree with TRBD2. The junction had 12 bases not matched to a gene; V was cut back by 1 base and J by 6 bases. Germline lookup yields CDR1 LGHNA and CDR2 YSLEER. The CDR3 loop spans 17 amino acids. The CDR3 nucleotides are TGCGCCAGCAGCCAAGGCGTCACTAGCGGACACGGGGATACGCAGTATTTT. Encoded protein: CASSQGVTSGHGDTQYF.

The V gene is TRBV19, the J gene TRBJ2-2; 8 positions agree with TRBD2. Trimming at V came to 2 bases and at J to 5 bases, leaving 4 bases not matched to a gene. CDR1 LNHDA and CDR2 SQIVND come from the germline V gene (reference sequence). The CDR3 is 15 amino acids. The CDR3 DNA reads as TGTGCCAGTAGTATATCTGCGGGGGGAACCGGGGAGCTGTTTTTT. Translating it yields CASSISAGGTGELFF. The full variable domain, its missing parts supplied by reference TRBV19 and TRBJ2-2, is DGGITQSPKYLFRKEGQNVTLSCEQNLNHDAMYWYRQDPGQGLRLIYYSQIVNDFQKGDIAEGYSVSREKKESFPLTVTSAQKNPTAFYLCASSISAGGTGELFFGEGSRLTVL.

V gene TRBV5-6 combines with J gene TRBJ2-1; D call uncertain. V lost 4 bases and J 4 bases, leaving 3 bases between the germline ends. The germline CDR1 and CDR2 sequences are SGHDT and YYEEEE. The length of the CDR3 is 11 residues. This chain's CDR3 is CASSQYNEQFF. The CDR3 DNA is TGTGCCAGCAGCCAGTACAATGAGCAGTTCTTC.

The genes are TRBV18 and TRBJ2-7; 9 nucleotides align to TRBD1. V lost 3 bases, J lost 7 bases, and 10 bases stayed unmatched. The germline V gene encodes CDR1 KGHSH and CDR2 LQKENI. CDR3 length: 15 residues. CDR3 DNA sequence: TGTGCCAGCTCACCTTCGGGACAGGGTTTGCGAGAGCAGTACTTC. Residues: CASSPSGQGLREQYF.

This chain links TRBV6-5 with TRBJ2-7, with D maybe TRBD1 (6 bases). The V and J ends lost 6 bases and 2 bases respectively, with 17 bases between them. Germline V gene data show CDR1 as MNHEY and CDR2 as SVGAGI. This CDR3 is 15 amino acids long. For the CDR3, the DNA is TGTGCCAGCAGATCGGACAGAGTACTGACCTACGAGCAGTACTTC. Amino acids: CASRSDRVLTYEQYF.

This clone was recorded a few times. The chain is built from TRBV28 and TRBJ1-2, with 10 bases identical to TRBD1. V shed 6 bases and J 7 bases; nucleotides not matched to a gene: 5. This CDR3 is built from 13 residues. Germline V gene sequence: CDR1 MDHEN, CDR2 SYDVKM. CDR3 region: CASSLGQGGGYTF. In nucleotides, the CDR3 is TGTGCCAGCAGCCTTGGACAGGGGGGTGGCTACACCTTC.

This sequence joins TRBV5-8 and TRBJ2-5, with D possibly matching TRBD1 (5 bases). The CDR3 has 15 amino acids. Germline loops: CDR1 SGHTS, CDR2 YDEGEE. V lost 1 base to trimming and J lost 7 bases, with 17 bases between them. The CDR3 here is CASSLRLGAARTQYF. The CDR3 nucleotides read TGTGCCAGCAGCTTGAGGCTAGGGGCAGCCCGGACCCAGTACTTC.

DNA of the CDR3: TGTGCCAGCAGCTCCCGGGGTGGGAATACCTACGAGCAGTACTTC. It codes for CASSSRGGNTYEQYF. The rearrangement uses TRBV7-9 and TRBJ2-7, with D maybe TRBD2 (5 bases). Germline loops: CDR1 SEHNR, CDR2 FQNEAQ (reference sequence). V was cut by 4 bases and J by 2 bases, with 15 bases left in between. There are 15 residues in the CDR3.

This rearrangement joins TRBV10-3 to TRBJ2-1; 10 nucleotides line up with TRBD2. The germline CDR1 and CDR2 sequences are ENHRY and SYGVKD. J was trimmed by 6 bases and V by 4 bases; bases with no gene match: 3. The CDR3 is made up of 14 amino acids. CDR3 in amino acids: CAISVGLASNEQFF. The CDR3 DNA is TGTGCCATCAGTGTGGGACTAGCGAGCAATGAGCAGTTCTTC.

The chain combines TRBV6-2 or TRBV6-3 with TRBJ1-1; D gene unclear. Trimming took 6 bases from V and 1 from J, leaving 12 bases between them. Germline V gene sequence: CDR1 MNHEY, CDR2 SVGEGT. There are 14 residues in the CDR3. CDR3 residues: CASSSQPGNTEAFF. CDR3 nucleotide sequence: TGTGCCAGCAGCTCCCAGCCAGGGAACACTGAAGCTTTCTTT.

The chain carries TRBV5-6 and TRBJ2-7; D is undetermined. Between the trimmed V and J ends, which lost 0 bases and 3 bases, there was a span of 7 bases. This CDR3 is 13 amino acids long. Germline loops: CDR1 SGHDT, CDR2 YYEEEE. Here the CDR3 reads CASSLDNLYEQYF. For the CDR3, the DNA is TGTGCCAGCAGCTTGGACAACCTCTACGAGCAGTACTTC.

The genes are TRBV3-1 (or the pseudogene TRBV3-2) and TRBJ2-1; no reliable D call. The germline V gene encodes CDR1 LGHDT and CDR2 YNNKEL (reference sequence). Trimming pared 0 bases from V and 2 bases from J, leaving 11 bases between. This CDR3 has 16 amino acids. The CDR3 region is CASSQDRESPYNEQFF. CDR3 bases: TGTGCCAGCAGCCAAGATCGCGAGAGTCCCTACAATGAGCAGTTCTTC.

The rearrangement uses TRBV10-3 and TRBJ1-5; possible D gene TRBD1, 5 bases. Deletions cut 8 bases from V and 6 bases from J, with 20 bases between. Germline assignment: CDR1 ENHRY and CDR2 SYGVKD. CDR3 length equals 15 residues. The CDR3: CAISDGGGASQPQHF. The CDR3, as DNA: TGTGCCATCTCCGACGGCGGAGGGGCCAGTCAGCCCCAGCATTTT.